This T cell receptor beta chain came from a study of blood T cell repertoires in COVID-19. Trimming left V 3 bases short and J 4 bases short, with 7 bases between. Germline V gene data show CDR1 as SGHDT and CDR2 as YYEEEE. This CDR3 has 12 amino acids. Clones were read by immunoSEQ multiplex PCR, and TCRdb kept only the in-frame ones, dropping some. The data hold hundreds of thousands of clones, with 85% to 90% observed a single time. Sequenced input: PBMCs or T cells enriched from blood (not recorded which). The receptor was isolated from a man in his late teens or twenties who had recovered from COVID-19. This chain uses TRBV5-6 with TRBJ1-2; no clear D gene. Here the CDR3 DNA reads TGTGCCAGCAGCTCCCGGGGCTATGGCTACACCTTC. Translating gives CASSSRGYGYTF.